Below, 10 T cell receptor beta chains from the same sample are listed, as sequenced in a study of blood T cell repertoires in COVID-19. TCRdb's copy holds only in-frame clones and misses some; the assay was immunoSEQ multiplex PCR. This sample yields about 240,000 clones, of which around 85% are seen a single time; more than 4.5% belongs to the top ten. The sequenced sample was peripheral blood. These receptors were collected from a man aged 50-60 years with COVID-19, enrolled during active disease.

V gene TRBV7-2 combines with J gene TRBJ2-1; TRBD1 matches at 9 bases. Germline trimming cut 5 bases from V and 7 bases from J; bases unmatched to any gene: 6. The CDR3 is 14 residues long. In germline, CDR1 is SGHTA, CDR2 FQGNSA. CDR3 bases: TGTGCCAGCAGCAAAGGGACAGGGTGGAATGAGCAGTTCTTC. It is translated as CASSKGTGWNEQFF.

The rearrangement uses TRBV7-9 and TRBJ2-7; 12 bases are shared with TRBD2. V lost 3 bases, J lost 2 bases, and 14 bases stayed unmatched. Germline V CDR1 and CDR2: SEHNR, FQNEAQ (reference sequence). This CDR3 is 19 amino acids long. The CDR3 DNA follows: TGTGCCAGCAGCTTCCCACCGAAGTACCCTAGCGGGGGGGCCTACGAGCAGTACTTC. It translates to CASSFPPKYPSGGAYEQYF.

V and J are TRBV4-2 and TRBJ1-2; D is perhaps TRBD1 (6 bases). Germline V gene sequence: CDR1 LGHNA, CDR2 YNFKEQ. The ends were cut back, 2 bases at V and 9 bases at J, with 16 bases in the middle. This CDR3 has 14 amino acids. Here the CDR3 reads CASSQQTGMGSYTF. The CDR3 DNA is TGTGCCAGCAGCCAACAGACAGGTATGGGAAGCTACACCTTC.

CDR3 protein: CASISPAVTEAFF. The CDR3 nucleotides are TGTGCCAGCATCTCGCCCGCGGTCACTGAAGCTTTCTTT. The J gene is TRBJ1-1, the V gene TRBV7-9; no firm D call. CDR3 length: 13 amino acids. Germline values: CDR1 SEHNR, CDR2 FQNEAQ (reference sequence). The germline V and J ends were trimmed by 7 bases and 4 bases, with 13 bases remaining between them.

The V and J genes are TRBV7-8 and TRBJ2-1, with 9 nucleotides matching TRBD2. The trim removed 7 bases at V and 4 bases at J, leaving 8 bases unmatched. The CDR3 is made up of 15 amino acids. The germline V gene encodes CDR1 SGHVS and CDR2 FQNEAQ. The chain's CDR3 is CASTTERGAYNEQFF. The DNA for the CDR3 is TGTGCCAGCACGACCGAGCGGGGGGCGTACAATGAGCAGTTCTTC.

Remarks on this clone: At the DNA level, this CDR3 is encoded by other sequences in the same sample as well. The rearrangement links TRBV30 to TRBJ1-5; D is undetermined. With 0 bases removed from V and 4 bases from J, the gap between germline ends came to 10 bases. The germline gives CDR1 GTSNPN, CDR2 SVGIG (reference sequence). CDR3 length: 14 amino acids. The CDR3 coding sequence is TGTGCCTGGAGTGTTGGGCAGAAGAATCAGCCCCAGCATTTT. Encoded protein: CAWSVGQKNQPQHF.

CDR3 bases: TGCGCCAGCAGCTTAGGACAGGGGTGGGTGAACACTGAAGCTTTCTTT. This gives the protein CASSLGQGWVNTEAFF. The chain couples TRBV5-1 to TRBJ1-1; 9 nucleotides match TRBD1. Unmatched junction bases numbered 5, after V lost 2 bases and J lost 0 bases. This CDR3 has 16 residues. Germline V gives CDR1 SGHRS, CDR2 YFSETQ.

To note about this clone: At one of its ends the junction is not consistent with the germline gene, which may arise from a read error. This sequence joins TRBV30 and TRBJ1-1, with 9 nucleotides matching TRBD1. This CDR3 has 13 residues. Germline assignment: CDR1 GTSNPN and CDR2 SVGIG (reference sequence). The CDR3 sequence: CAWGGQGRAEVFF. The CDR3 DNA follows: TGTGCCTGGGGCGGACAGGGGAGAGCTGAAGTTTTCTTT.

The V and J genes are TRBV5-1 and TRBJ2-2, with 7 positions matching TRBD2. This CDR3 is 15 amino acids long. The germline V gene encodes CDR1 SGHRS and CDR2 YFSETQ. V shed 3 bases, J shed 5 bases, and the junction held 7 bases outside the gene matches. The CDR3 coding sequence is TGCGCCAGCAGCTCCCAAGGCGGGGGAACCGGGGAGCTGTTTTTT. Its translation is CASSSQGGGTGELFF.

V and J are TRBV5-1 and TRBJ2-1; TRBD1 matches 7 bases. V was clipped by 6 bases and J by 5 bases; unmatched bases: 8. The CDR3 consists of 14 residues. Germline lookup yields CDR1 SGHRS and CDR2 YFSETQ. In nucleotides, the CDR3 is TGCGCCAGCATGGAAGACAGGGCCAACAATGAGCAGTTCTTC. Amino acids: CASMEDRANNEQFF.